Listed here are 4 T cell receptor delta chains from one sample, sequenced in a study of Vδ1+ human thymocytes. Notes on the study in general: In the thymus, TRG and TRD repertoires looked highly polyclonal with Gaussian CDR3 lengths.

Extracted RNA was reverse transcribed into cDNA. Multiplex PCR used pooled V-gene forward primers and a constant-region reverse primer to amplify CDR3s. TCRdb re-analyzed the multiplex PCR reads via CATT. Of about 58,000 delta-chain clones listed, more than 13% are singletons. For these TCRs, the target antigens are not known. The sample consisted of Vdelta1+ gamma-delta thymocytes from the thymus. The subset: FACS-sorted CD3+ TCRalphabeta- TCRVdelta1+ TCRVdelta2- thymocytes. The receptors derive from a girl in the first two years of life who had congenital heart surgery.

The chain combines TRDV1 with TRDJ1, with 7 bases fitting TRDD2. The CDR3 extends over 22 amino acids. Trimming removed 3 bases from V and 0 bases from J; junction bases left unmatched: 25. CDR1 and CDR2 from the germline V gene are TSWWSYY and QGS. This chain's CDR3 is CALGDLLPPTRGRKFNTDKLIF. The CDR3 DNA reads as TGTGCTCTTGGGGACCTCCTTCCTCCGACCCGGGGGCGCAAGTTTAACACCGATAAACTCATCTTT.

V is TRDV1 and J is TRDJ1; D not resolved. CDR1 TSWWSYY and CDR2 QGS come from the germline V gene. Trimming cost V 2 bases and J 7 bases, with 29 bases left between them. The CDR3 is 19 residues long. CDR3 sequence reads: CALGERRLFGTDTRLKLIF. The CDR3 DNA sequence: TGTGCTCTTGGGGAAAGAAGGCTCTTCGGTACTGACACGAGGCTTAAACTCATCTTT.

V and J are TRDV1 and TRDJ1, with D perhaps given as TRDD2 or TRDD3 (5 bases each). The V end lost 3 bases, the J end lost 0 bases, and 26 bases lay between the germline ends. CDR3 length: 20 amino acids. Germline CDR1 TSWWSYY, CDR2 QGS. CDR3 DNA: TGTGCTCTTGGGGACCCTTCGCAAGCCGGGGGCTTCCCGTACACCGATAAACTCATCTTT. Protein: CALGDPSQAGGFPYTDKLIF.

The chain uses TRDV1 and TRDJ1, with 9 positions matching TRDD3. The CDR3 extends over 16 amino acids. Germline lookup yields CDR1 TSWWSYY and CDR2 QGS. With V trimmed by 0 bases and J by 9 bases, 11 bases remained unmatched. The CDR3 coding sequence is TGTGCTCTTGGGGAACTAGCTGAAGGTGGGGGATATGAACTCATCTTT. Translating gives CALGELAEGGGYELIF.